This entry describes one TCR beta chain. Its target is unknown. The data originate from a study of post-analysis software for immune sequencing data. Overall study findings and caveats: Among multiple sclerosis patients, normalized Chao1 diversity was significantly below that of controls. Relative to controls, patients had five TRBV segments at higher frequency, with TRBV5-6, TRBV5-1 and TRBV20-1 among these. Pronounced co-clustering by F measure was evident among identically batched samples.

This CDR3 is 14 amino acids long. Trimming stripped 4 bases from V and 2 bases from J, with 11 bases between. TCR beta cDNA libraries had unique molecular identifiers. Around 500,000 cDNA molecules were recovered from an input of about 1 to 10 million T cells. TCRdb redid the calling of the PCR reads with MiXCR, one entry per CDR3 protein. The sample has 450,000 to 650,000 distinct CDR3 sequences, roughly 47% seen once; the top ten hold roughly 1.7%. V usage is TRBV12-3 or TRBV12-4 and J usage is TRBJ2-5, with D unresolved. The sequenced sample was blood. This receptor was identified in a girl aged 5-17 years with multiple sclerosis. In nucleotides, the CDR3 is TGTGCCAGCAGTTCCCTACTAATTCAAGAGACCCAGTACTTC. It translates to CASSSLLIQETQYF.